Listed here are 8 T cell receptor beta chains from one sample, sequenced in a study of blood T cells in healthy people across ages. The use of a sample-barcoded 5' primer and a J-beta primer mix characterized a second PCR of about 6 to 12 cycles. TCRdb recomputed calls from the 5' RACE reads with MiXCR, one row per CDR3 protein. The sample lists roughly 800,000 distinct CDR3 sequences, 58% seen once, with about 20% in the top ten. The source material was blood. These receptor sequences come from a man younger than 40 in good health.

The chain is built from TRBV20-1 and TRBJ1-4, with a possible D match to TRBD1 (6 bases). The CDR3 has 12 residues. Germline lookup yields CDR1 DFQATT and CDR2 SNEGSKA (reference sequence). CDR3 nucleotides: TGCAGCCTAAAAGGGGGGACTGAAAAACTGTTTTTT. It codes for CSLKGGTEKLFF.

As to this clonotype: A read error is possible here, since a much larger clone lies one base away. Given the absence of the conserved phenylalanine or tryptophan at the CDR3 end, a read error is likely. The rearrangement uses TRBV7-3 and TRBJ1-2, with a weak D call TRBD1 (5 bases). Germline V gene sequence: CDR1 SGHTA, CDR2 FQGTGA. Trimming stripped 6 bases from V and 4 bases from J, with 18 bases between. The CDR3 runs 15 residues. CDR3 in DNA: TGTGCCAGCAGTCCTGAGGGGACCCCCCTCTATGGCTACACCCTC. This codes for CASSPEGTPLYGYTL.

This clonotype was counted once. The chain carries TRBV7-2 and TRBJ2-4; 7 bases are shared with TRBD2. The DNA end is more similar to TRBJ2-5, so the J call may be wrong. The germline V gene has CDR1 SGHTA and CDR2 FQGNSA. There are 12 residues in the CDR3. CDR3 protein: CASSYGEGTQYF. The CDR3 DNA reads as TGTGCCAGCAGCTACGGGGAGGGGACCCAGTACTTC.

The chain recombines TRBV7-6 with TRBJ2-7, with TRBD2 as a possible D gene (6 bases). The CDR3 spans 15 residues. Germline-derived CDR1 and CDR2 are SGHVS and FNYEAQ. Trimming pared 3 bases from V and 1 base from J, leaving 13 bases between. The CDR3 region has the DNA TGTGCCAGCAGCTTGACTAGTGGGTGGTCCTACGAGCAGTACTTC. It is translated as CASSLTSGWSYEQYF.

As for this clonotype: This may be a read error, as it is one base from a much larger clone. V is TRBV6-6 and J is TRBJ1-4; 7 bases fit TRBD1. This CDR3 comprises 14 residues. J gave up 4 bases and V 6 bases, and 5 bases lay outside the gene matches. In germline, CDR1 is MNHNY, CDR2 SVGAGI (reference sequence). The CDR3 coding sequence is TGTGCCAGCAGATCGGGACAGAATAATGAAAAACTGTTTTTT. It translates to CASRSGQNNEKLFF.

The chain couples TRBV29-1 to TRBJ2-7, with 7 bases matching TRBD1. The ends lost 5 bases at V and 7 bases at J; junction bases unmatched: 14. Germline V gene lookup returns CDR1 SQVTM and CDR2 ANQGSEA. The CDR3 length is 14 residues. The CDR3 region is CSVRQGLGGNEQYF. CDR3 DNA sequence: TGCAGCGTTCGACAGGGTCTAGGTGGCAATGAGCAGTACTTC.

The CDR3 DNA reads TGCAGCGTCTGGCCCCAAGAGACCCAGTACTTC. This codes for CSVWPQETQYF. The chain links TRBV29-1 to TRBJ2-5; no reliable D call. CDR1 is SQVTM, CDR2 ANQGSEA, per germline. The ends were cut back, 6 bases at V and 1 base at J, with 6 bases in the middle. This CDR3 is 11 amino acids long.

This rearrangement joins TRBV20-1 to TRBJ2-1; a possible D gene is TRBD2 (6 bases). Trimming cost V 7 bases and J 8 bases, with 21 bases left between them. The CDR3 consists of 14 residues. Germline V gives CDR1 DFQATT, CDR2 SNEGSKA (reference sequence). The DNA of the CDR3 is TGCAGTGTAGCTTGGGCGGGAAGGAGCGATGAGCAGTTCTTC. As protein: CSVAWAGRSDEQFF.